Sequencing of this TCR beta chain was carried out in a study of regulatory T cells in long-lasting Graves disease. Study-wide findings and caveats: TCR diversity in persistent Graves' patients was below that of newly diagnosed ones. Among persistent patients, a larger number of public clonotypes were shared (about 2,800) than among newly diagnosed patients (about 950).

This clonotype appeared many times. Antigen specificity is unknown. Germline CDR1 and CDR2: DFQATT and SNEGSKA (reference sequence). The CDR3 runs to 13 residues. Trimming took 6 bases from V and 1 from J; bases not matched to a gene: 4. Time point described: newly diagnosed GD, antithyroid drugs for less than 3 months. PBMC RNA served as the TCR library source. The authors built TCR beta libraries using iRepertoire HTBI primers and Arm-PCR of CDR3 regions. TCRdb fed the multiplex PCR reads into MiXCR, producing one record per CDR3 protein. Of some 250,000 distinct CDR3 sequences in the sample, about 20% were seen once. Separately, the same data were catalogued under a study of T cells in Graves' hyperthyroidism and ophthalmopathy. As that study records: Among thyroid clonotypes expanded above 0.001, most also appeared in blood. Ophthalmopathy was identified by the model a median approximately six months ahead of onset.

Sample: peripheral blood mononuclear cells (PBMCs), taken at new diagnosis, from a patient treated with antithyroid drugs. The sequence was obtained from a woman in her 30s with Graves disease. V and J are TRBV20-1 and TRBJ1-1, with 8 bases fitting TRBD1. The CDR3 sequence is CSARTGKNTEAFF. The CDR3 nucleotides read TGCAGTGCCCGGACAGGGAAGAACACTGAAGCTTTCTTT.